Shown below are 16 T cell receptor beta chains from a single sample sequenced in a study of Graves' ophthalmopathy and Graves' hyperthyroidism. For repertoire sequencing, the TCR beta CDR3 regions were amplified from RNA transcripts. HTBI primers were employed in first-round RT-PCR, then a second-round multiplex PCR followed. TCRdb re-derived calls from the multiplex PCR reads in MiXCR, one entry per CDR3 protein. This table holds hundreds of thousands of distinct CDR3 sequences, 35% to 45% found once. The specimen was peripheral blood. All receptors come from an adult man with Graves' ophthalmopathy.

This clonotype appeared a single time. CDR3: CASRYGQALNTIYF. The CDR3 region has the DNA TGTGCCAGCAGATATGGACAGGCCTTAAACACCATATATTTT. The chain uses TRBV19 and TRBJ1-3; TRBD1 agrees at 7 bases. This CDR3 spans 14 amino acids. Germline V CDR1 and CDR2: LNHDA, SQIVND (reference sequence). V lost 9 bases and J lost 6; bases outside the gene matches: 11.

As for this clonotype: This clone may be a read error of a much larger clone one base away. J is TRBJ2-2 and V is TRBV7-3, with a weak D call TRBD2 (5 bases). This CDR3 is 14 amino acids long. Looked up from germline, CDR1 is SGHTA and CDR2 is FQGTGA. The CDR3 DNA reads as TGTGCCAGCCGCTTAACGAGGGAGACCGGGGAGCTGTTTTTT. Translation gives CASRLTRETGELFF.

This clonotype was counted many times. V is TRBV2 and J is TRBJ1-1; 9 bases align to TRBD1. After removal of 7 bases from V and 9 bases from J, the junction contained 6 bases not matched to a gene. The CDR3 has 12 residues. CDR1 is SNHLY, CDR2 FYNNEI, per germline. The CDR3 region has the DNA TGTGCCAGCATCGTCGGGACAGGGAAAGCTTTCTTT. The encoded protein is CASIVGTGKAFF.

This chain links TRBV11-2 with TRBJ2-2, with D perhaps given as TRBD1 or TRBD2 (5 bases each). Germline CDR1 and CDR2: SGHAT and FQNNGV. CDR3 length: 13 residues. V was trimmed by 5 bases and J by 9 bases, leaving 13 bases between them. The CDR3 region is CASSPSGPWELFF. Here the CDR3 DNA reads TGTGCCAGCAGCCCCTCGGGGCCGTGGGAGCTGTTTTTT.

This clonotype came up many times. The chain uses TRBV5-4 and TRBJ1-2; 7 bases fit TRBD1. V gave up 6 bases and J gave up 6 bases; unmatched junction bases: 8. CDR1 and CDR2 (germline): SGHNT, YYREEE (reference sequence). This CDR3 has 13 amino acids. CDR3 sequence reads: CASTLPGQNGYTF. The CDR3 DNA reads as TGTGCCAGCACACTACCGGGACAGAATGGCTACACCTTC.

Worth noting for this clonotype: Relative to the germline gene, one junction end is altered; a read error may explain this. This chain uses TRBV24-1 with TRBJ2-3; D possibly corresponds to TRBD2 (5 bases). Germline CDR1 reads KGHDR; CDR2 reads SFDVKD. This CDR3 comprises 14 residues. CDR3 nucleotide sequence: TGTGCCACCAGTGAGGGGAGAGCCACAGATGCGCAGTATTTT. Translating gives CATSEGRATDAQYF.

As for this clonotype: A single base separates this from a much larger clone, so it may be a read error. The genes are TRBV7-8 and TRBJ1-3; perhaps TRBD1 as D (6 bases). This CDR3 is 16 amino acids long. Germline CDR1 SGHVS, CDR2 FQNEAQ. V dropped 2 bases and J dropped 3 bases, with 14 bases sitting between them. This CDR3 reads CASSLSLPRGGNTIYF. CDR3 nucleotides: TGTGCCAGCAGCTTATCCTTGCCCAGGGGTGGAAACACCATATATTTT.

The sample holds many counts of this clonotype. This chain connects TRBV10-3 to TRBJ2-5, with a weak D call TRBD2 (6 bases). CDR1 and CDR2 from the germline V gene are ENHRY and SYGVKD. The V gene lost 8 bases and the J gene lost 2 bases, with 12 bases spanning the gap. There are 13 residues in the CDR3. In DNA, the CDR3 is TGTGCCATCTCCCGGGGGACTCAAGAGACCCAGTACTTC. It encodes CAISRGTQETQYF.

This clonotype is a singleton in its sample. This may arise from a read error, as a much more abundant clone is one base away. The chain uses TRBV7-2 and TRBJ1-5; tentatively, D is TRBD1 (6 bases). The CDR3 is 15 amino acids. The germline V gene encodes CDR1 SGHTA and CDR2 FQGNSA. The CDR3 bases are TGCGCCAGCAGCCAATCCGCAGGGGTTGGTAAGCCCCAGCATTTT. It is translated as CASSQSAGVGKPQHF.

This clonotype occurred many times. The chain couples TRBV2 to TRBJ1-2, with D possibly being TRBD1 (5 bases). Trimming left V 7 bases short and J 4 bases short, with 16 bases between. Per germline, CDR1 SNHLY and CDR2 FYNNEI. This CDR3 has 14 residues. The chain's CDR3 is CASTIRRGSYGYTF. The DNA for the CDR3 is TGTGCCAGCACTATTAGGCGGGGGAGCTATGGCTACACCTTC.

The chain recombines TRBV7-2 with TRBJ1-3; no firm D call. The CDR3 sequence is 13 residues long. V lost 3 bases to trimming and J lost 0 bases, with 3 bases between them. Germline V gene data show CDR1 as SGHTA and CDR2 as FQGNSA. The DNA for the CDR3 is TGTGCCAGCAGCTTCCGCTCTGGAAACACCATATATTTT. Translated, it gives CASSFRSGNTIYF.

In its sample, this clonotype was seen many times. The chain couples TRBV10-3 to TRBJ1-2, with 7 positions matching TRBD1. V gave up 2 bases and J gave up 4 bases; unmatched junction bases: 4. The CDR3 totals 14 residues. From germline, CDR1 is ENHRY and CDR2 SYGVKD. The DNA for the CDR3 is TGTGCCATCAGTGAGGCGACAGGGTTCTATGGCTACACCTTC. This translates into CAISEATGFYGYTF.

There are many counts of this clonotype. The rearrangement uses TRBV20-1 and TRBJ1-3; no reliable D call. This CDR3 is 14 amino acids long. V lost 0 bases and J 5 bases, leaving 11 bases between the germline ends. Germline V gene sequence: CDR1 DFQATT, CDR2 SNEGSKA (reference sequence). In nucleotides, the CDR3 is TGCAGTGCTAGAGATCATTCCGACAGAAACACCATATATTTT. As protein: CSARDHSDRNTIYF.

This clonotype was found a few times. The V and J genes are TRBV19 and TRBJ2-5; 7 bases match TRBD2. This CDR3 spans 15 amino acids. Trimming removed 3 bases from V and 4 bases from J; junction bases left unmatched: 8. Looked up from germline, CDR1 is LNHDA and CDR2 is SQIVND (reference sequence). In nucleotides, the CDR3 is TGTGCCAGTAGTATTCAAGCGGGGAGACCAGAGACCCAGTACTTC. Protein product: CASSIQAGRPETQYF.

This clonotype came up many times. The V call is TRBV24-1, the J call TRBJ1-3; D gene uncertain. The V gene's germline CDR1 is KGHDR and CDR2 SFDVKD. The ends were cut back, 5 bases at V and 0 bases at J, with 13 bases in the middle. The CDR3 length is 16 residues. The CDR3: CATSGRTTISGNTIYF. Here the CDR3 DNA reads TGTGCCACCAGTGGAAGAACAACCATCTCTGGAAACACCATATATTTT.

This clonotype was seen repeatedly, ten times or more. The chain links TRBV19 to TRBJ1-3; D gene ambiguous. Trimming cost V 10 bases and J 0 bases, with 16 bases left between them. Looked up from germline, CDR1 is LNHDA and CDR2 is SQIVND (reference sequence). This CDR3 is 15 amino acids long. This CDR3 reads CATGVGRNSGNTIYF. The CDR3 DNA sequence: TGTGCCACCGGAGTCGGACGGAACTCTGGAAACACCATATATTTT.